This TCR beta chain was captured in a study of blood T cell repertoires in COVID-19. Sequenced by immunoSEQ multiplex PCR; TCRdb stores in-frame clones only, minus some. This table holds over 150,000 clones, around 84% found once. The CDR3 is made up of 17 amino acids. The ends lost 6 bases at V and 7 bases at J; junction bases unmatched: 15. Germline-derived CDR1 and CDR2 are SGHTA and FQGTGA. The sample consisted of peripheral blood. J is TRBJ2-1 and V is TRBV7-3; 10 nucleotides agree with TRBD2. This receptor was identified in a man aged 60-69 years with COVID-19, enrolled during active disease. CDR3 sequence: CASSINFASGSRNEQFF. Here the CDR3 DNA reads TGTGCCAGCAGTATAAATTTCGCTAGCGGGAGCAGGAATGAGCAGTTCTTC. Supplemented by reference TRBV7-3 and TRBJ2-1, the full variable domain reads GAGVSQTPSNKVTEKGKYVELRCDPISGHTALYWYRQSLGQGPEFLIYFQGTGAADDSGLPNDRFFAVRPEGSVSTLKIQRTERGDSAVYLCASSINFASGSRNEQFFGPGTRLTVL.